Below, 29 T cell receptor beta chains from the same sample are listed, as sequenced in a study of T cells expressing NK-cell markers. TCRdb reprocessed the 5' RACE reads and reports one entry per CDR3 protein, with no DNA. This table holds 2,200 or so distinct CDR3 sequences. The sample consisted of blood T cells: a sorted CD56 or NKG2C T cell subset, CD4+ or CD8+ T cells, or bulk PBMC T cells (not recorded which). These receptors all come from a young woman in good health.

V gene TRBV6-1 combines with J gene TRBJ2-5; the TRBD2 assignment by TCRdb is unverifiable without DNA. CDR1 and CDR2 from the germline V gene are MNHNS and SASEGT. The CDR3 contains 15 residues. The CDR3 loop reads CASRGLAGGPETQYF.

The chain is built from TRBV6-2 or TRBV6-3 and TRBJ2-6; TCRdb reports TRBD1, a call that lacks DNA to check it against. Germline CDR1 MNHEY, CDR2 SVGEGT. This CDR3 comprises 15 residues. CDR3 sequence reads: CASSPGSSGANVLTF.

V gene TRBV6-4 combines with J gene TRBJ1-2. CDR3 size: 15 residues. Per germline, CDR1 MRHNA and CDR2 SNTAGT. The CDR3 sequence: CASSDSETGPDGYTF.

This chain links TRBV18 with TRBJ2-3; as DNA is missing, the TRBD1 call by TCRdb cannot be tested. The CDR3 is 16 amino acids. Germline values: CDR1 KGHSH, CDR2 LQKENI. The CDR3 protein is CASSPPETGGTDTQYF.

The chain has TRBV20-1 and TRBJ2-5; there is no DNA to check the TCRdb D call of TRBD1. Germline CDR1 and CDR2: DFQATT and SNEGSKA (reference sequence). The CDR3 covers 15 residues. CDR3 in amino acids: CSARDGEGALETQYF.

By frequency, this clonotype registers medium-sized (0.01 to 0.1%). This chain uses TRBV20-1 with TRBJ1-1; TCRdb gives TRBD1 as the D gene, but with no DNA this cannot be confirmed. The CDR3 totals 14 residues. CDR1 and CDR2 from the germline V gene are DFQATT and SNEGSKA (reference sequence). This chain's CDR3 is CSANGQGRYTEAFF.

The chain couples TRBV6-1 to TRBJ2-3; TCRdb's D call of TRBD1 is untestable without DNA. This CDR3 is built from 15 residues. Germline V CDR1 and CDR2: MNHNS, SASEGT. The chain's CDR3 is CASSEDGGSTDTQYF.

The chain links TRBV6-1 to TRBJ1-1; the TCRdb D gene call, TRBD1, has no DNA to confirm it. The CDR3 extends over 14 amino acids. Germline CDR1 MNHNS, CDR2 SASEGT. CDR3 amino acids: CASRDGTGYTEAFF.

This chain links TRBV6-2 or TRBV6-3 with TRBJ2-6; TCRdb returns TRBD1, unconfirmable since there is no DNA. Germline V gives CDR1 MNHEY, CDR2 SVGEGT. The CDR3 has 15 amino acids. CDR3 amino acids: CASTDRGSGANVLTF.

V is TRBV6-2 or TRBV6-3 and J is TRBJ1-5; no DNA is available, so the TRBD1 call from TCRdb remains unchecked. Germline assignment: CDR1 MNHEY and CDR2 SVGEGT. The CDR3 sequence is 15 residues long. The CDR3 loop reads CASGGPFYSNQPQHF.

V and J are TRBV9 and TRBJ2-3; TCRdb designates TRBD1, a call that cannot be tested without DNA. Germline V lookup: CDR1 SGDLS, CDR2 YYNGEE. The CDR3 length is 15 residues. This CDR3 is CASSVEAGRTDTQYF. The full variable domain, its missing parts supplied by reference TRBV9 and TRBJ2-3, is DSGVTQTPKHLITATGQRVTLRCSPRSGDLSVYWYQQSLDQGLQFLIQYYNGEERAKGNILERFSAQQFPDLHSELNLSSLELGDSALYFCASSVEAGRTDTQYFGPGTRLTVL.

This chain uses TRBV9 with TRBJ1-6; TCRdb names TRBD1, which stays unverified in the absence of DNA. The CDR3 has 13 amino acids. Germline lookup yields CDR1 SGDLS and CDR2 YYNGEE. CDR3 residues: CASSPGQGRALHF.

This clonotype registers medium-sized by frequency. The chain employs TRBV7-2 and TRBJ1-1; the TRBD1 assignment by TCRdb is unverifiable without DNA. Germline lookup yields CDR1 SGHTA and CDR2 FQGNSA. This CDR3 is 14 amino acids long. The CDR3 reads CASSPAGGLVRAFF.

V gene TRBV4-3 combines with J gene TRBJ2-2; TCRdb outputs TRBD2, but without DNA this stays unchecked. The CDR3 has 17 amino acids. The germline V gene has CDR1 LGHNA and CDR2 YSLEER. CDR3 residues: CASSKGERERDTGELFF.

The rearrangement uses TRBV6-5 and TRBJ1-2. The CDR3 runs to 15 residues. CDR1 is MNHEY and CDR2 is SVGAGI in the germline V gene. The CDR3 loop reads CASSLSFDTGYGYTF.

This clonotype counts as medium-sized by frequency. The chain carries TRBV6-2 or TRBV6-3 and TRBJ2-3; TCRdb selects TRBD1, and the lack of DNA leaves this call unchecked. This CDR3 comprises 14 residues. Germline CDR1 MNHEY, CDR2 SVGEGT. This CDR3 reads CASRTPGAADTQYF.

The chain joins TRBV13 to TRBJ2-7; TCRdb indicates TRBD2, and absent DNA this call remains unverified. The CDR3 has 16 amino acids. Germline V gene data show CDR1 as PRHDT and CDR2 as FYEKMQ (reference sequence). The CDR3: CASSLVREDYSYEQYF.

The chain links TRBV6-2 or TRBV6-3 to TRBJ2-1; TCRdb reports TRBD2, a call that lacks DNA to check it against. Germline CDR1 and CDR2: MNHEY and SVGEGT. This CDR3 region has 16 residues. CDR3: CASHPPGLVDFCEQFF.

The chain employs TRBV3-1 and TRBJ2-2; TCRdb outputs TRBD1, but without DNA this stays unchecked. Germline CDR1 is LGHDT and CDR2 is YNNKEL (reference sequence). The CDR3 length is 15 residues. This chain's CDR3 is CASSQGTGHTGELFF.

This rearrangement joins TRBV19 to TRBJ2-3; TCRdb designates TRBD1, a call that cannot be tested without DNA. The CDR3 has 13 amino acids. Looked up from germline, CDR1 is LNHDA and CDR2 is SQIVND (reference sequence). CDR3 amino acids: CASNAGDTDTQYF.

The chain combines TRBV6-4 with TRBJ2-2. CDR3 size: 14 residues. Germline V gives CDR1 MRHNA, CDR2 SNTAGT. CDR3 residues: CASSVGQDTGELFF.

The chain couples TRBV6-1 to TRBJ1-2; TCRdb calls TRBD1, which cannot be checked without DNA. The CDR3 runs to 13 residues. Germline V CDR1 and CDR2: MNHNS, SASEGT. This CDR3 is CASSEAEQARNTF.

The CDR3 protein is CASSYSRANYEKLFF. The V gene is TRBV7-2, the J gene TRBJ1-4; TCRdb designates TRBD1, a call that cannot be tested without DNA. Germline-derived CDR1 and CDR2 are SGHTA and FQGNSA. There are 15 residues in the CDR3. Full variable domain (missing parts from reference TRBV7-2 and TRBJ1-4): GAGVSQSPSNKVTEKGKDVELRCDPISGHTALYWYRQSLGQGLEFLIYFQGNSAPDKSGLPSDRFSAERTGGSVSTLTIQRTQQEDSAVYLCASSYSRANYEKLFFGSGTQLSVL.

The rearrangement joins TRBV6-1 to TRBJ1-1. The CDR3 loop spans 14 amino acids. Germline V gene lookup returns CDR1 MNHNS and CDR2 SASEGT. The CDR3 region is CASSEAPENTEAFF.

The chain couples TRBV14 to TRBJ2-7. This CDR3 spans 12 amino acids. CDR1 is SGHDN, CDR2 FVKESK, per germline. This CDR3 reads CASQGRTYEQYF.

This chain uses TRBV4-1 with TRBJ2-5; the TRBD2 assignment by TCRdb is unverifiable without DNA. The CDR3 has 15 amino acids. In germline, CDR1 is MGHRA, CDR2 YSYEKL. The CDR3 is CASSRGPGLEETQYF.

The chain links TRBV7-2 to TRBJ2-1; TCRdb designates TRBD2, a call that cannot be tested without DNA. This CDR3 has 14 amino acids. In germline, CDR1 is SGHTA, CDR2 FQGNSA. CDR3: CASSPSGRAGEQFF.

The V call is TRBV7-7, the J call TRBJ2-1; TCRdb's D gene call, TRBD2, goes unchecked for lack of DNA. Germline CDR1 SSHAT, CDR2 FNYEAQ (reference sequence). The CDR3 contains 16 residues. The CDR3: CASSLVPQSSYNEQFF.

The chain recombines TRBV6-1 with TRBJ2-7; TCRdb returns TRBD2, unconfirmable since there is no DNA. The germline V gene has CDR1 MNHNS and CDR2 SASEGT. This CDR3 contains 17 residues. CDR3 region: CASSPTKSGAHFYEQYF.